This TCR beta chain is from a study of siplizumab effects on memory and regulatory T cells. Libraries were prepared by immunoSEQ multiplex PCR; TCRdb keeps only in-frame clonotypes and omits some of them. The data show some 120,000 clones, 90% to 95% seen once. Germline V gene sequence: CDR1 MNHNS, CDR2 SASEGT. CDR3 length: 13 amino acids. V shed 7 bases and J shed 2 bases, with 12 bases lying between them. V is TRBV6-1 and J is TRBJ2-7; the D call may be TRBD1 or TRBD2 (6 bases each). This TCR was sampled from a human donor in good health. The specimen sequenced was non-Treg CD4+ T cells sorted from blood. CDR3 in amino acids: CASTGGGAYEQYF. The CDR3 bases are TGTGCCAGCACCGGAGGGGGAGCCTACGAGCAGTACTTC.